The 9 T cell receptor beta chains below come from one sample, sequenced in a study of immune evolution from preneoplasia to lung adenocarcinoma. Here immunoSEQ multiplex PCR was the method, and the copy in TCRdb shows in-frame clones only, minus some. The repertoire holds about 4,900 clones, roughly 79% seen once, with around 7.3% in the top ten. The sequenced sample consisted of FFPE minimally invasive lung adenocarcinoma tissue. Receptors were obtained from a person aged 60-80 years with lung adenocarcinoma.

CDR3 bases: TGTGCCAGCAGTTTAACAGGGGGATTTGCCGGGGAGCTGTTTTTT. The encoded protein is CASSLTGGFAGELFF. The V call is TRBV28, the J call TRBJ2-2; 8 bases align to TRBD1. V lost 2 bases and J lost 6; bases outside the gene matches: 5. Germline loops: CDR1 MDHEN, CDR2 SYDVKM. The CDR3 is 15 residues long.

The CDR3: CASSQRFGRQQPQHF. Here the CDR3 DNA reads TGCGCCAGCAGTCAGCGTTTTGGCAGGCAACAGCCCCAGCATTTT. The V call is TRBV23-1, the J call TRBJ1-5; D remains ambiguous. TRBV23-1 is an open reading frame whose function is uncertain. Between the trimmed V and J ends, which lost 3 bases and 7 bases, there was a span of 16 bases. This CDR3 contains 15 residues.

This chain's CDR3 is CASSKREQGGMTGELFF. CDR3 sequence (DNA): TGCGCCAGCAGTAAAAGGGAACAGGGCGGCATGACCGGGGAGCTGTTTTTT. This chain joins TRBV5-1 and TRBJ2-2; perhaps TRBD1 as D (6 bases). Trimming removed 5 bases at V and 5 bases at J, with 22 bases between. CDR3 length equals 17 residues. Germline V CDR1 and CDR2: SGHRS, YFSETQ.

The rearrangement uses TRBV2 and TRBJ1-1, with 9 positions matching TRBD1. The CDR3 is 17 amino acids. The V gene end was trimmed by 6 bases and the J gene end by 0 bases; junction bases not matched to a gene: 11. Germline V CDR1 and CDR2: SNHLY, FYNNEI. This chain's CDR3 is CASSGQGIPPLNTEAFF. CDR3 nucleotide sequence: TGTGCCAGCAGCGGACAGGGGATTCCCCCGTTGAACACTGAAGCTTTCTTT.

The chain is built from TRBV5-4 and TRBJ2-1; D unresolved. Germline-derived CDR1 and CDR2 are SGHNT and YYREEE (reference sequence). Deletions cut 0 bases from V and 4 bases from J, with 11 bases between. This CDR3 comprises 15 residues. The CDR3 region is CASSLEAANYNEQFF. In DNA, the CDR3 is TGTGCCAGCAGCTTGGAAGCAGCCAATTACAATGAGCAGTTCTTC.

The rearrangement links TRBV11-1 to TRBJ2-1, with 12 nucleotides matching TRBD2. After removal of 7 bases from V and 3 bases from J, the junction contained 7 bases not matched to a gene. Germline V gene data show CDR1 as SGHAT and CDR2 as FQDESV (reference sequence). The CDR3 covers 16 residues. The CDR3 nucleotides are TGTGCCAGCAACTTGCTAGCGGGAGGGAGCTACAATGAGCAGTTCTTC. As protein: CASNLLAGGSYNEQFF.

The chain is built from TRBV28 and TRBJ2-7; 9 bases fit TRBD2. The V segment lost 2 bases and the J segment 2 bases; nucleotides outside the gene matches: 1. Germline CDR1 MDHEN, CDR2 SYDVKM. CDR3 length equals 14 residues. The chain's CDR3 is CASSLRLAAYEQYF. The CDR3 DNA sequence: TGTGCCAGCAGTTTACGACTAGCGGCCTACGAGCAGTACTTC.

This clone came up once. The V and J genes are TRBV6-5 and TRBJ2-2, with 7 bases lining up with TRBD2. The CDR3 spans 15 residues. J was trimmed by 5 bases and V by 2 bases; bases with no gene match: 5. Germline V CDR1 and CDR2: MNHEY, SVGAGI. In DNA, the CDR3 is TGTGCCAGCAGTTACGGCCAGGGAGGGACCGGGGAGCTGTTTTTT. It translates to CASSYGQGGTGELFF.

As DNA, the CDR3 is TGTGCCAGCAGCGTAGATGGGGGAATGGCTGAAGCTTTCTTT. It codes for CASSVDGGMAEAFF. This rearrangement joins TRBV9 to TRBJ1-1; possibly TRBD1 for D (5 bases). Germline V lookup: CDR1 SGDLS, CDR2 YYNGEE. V lost 0 bases and J lost 6, with 12 bases in between. CDR3 length equals 14 residues.